These 10 T cell receptor beta chains were all obtained from the same sample, sequenced in a study of technical replicates of blood from a handful of donors. Sequencing was performed with immunoSEQ multiplex PCR; in TCRdb, only in-frame clones are kept and a portion is missing. The sample includes tens of thousands of clones, 96% of them seen just once. Sequencing used T cells isolated from PBMCs. These receptors came from a human donor in good health.

This chain connects TRBV4-1 to TRBJ1-1; TRBD1 might be the D (6 bases). The CDR3 extends over 18 amino acids. Germline V CDR1 and CDR2: MGHRA, YSYEKL. V lost 2 bases and J 2 bases, leaving 21 bases between the germline ends. CDR3 bases: TGCGCCAGCAGCCAATATGGGGGCAGACGACTGGAAAACACTGAAGCTTTCTTT. Translation: CASSQYGGRRLENTEAFF.

The rearrangement joins TRBV9 to TRBJ2-3; maybe TRBD1 (5 bases). The CDR3 covers 14 residues. Between the trimmed V and J ends, which lost 6 bases and 4 bases, there was a span of 15 bases. Germline CDR1 SGDLS, CDR2 YYNGEE. The CDR3 here is CASTRDWGPDTQYF. The CDR3, as DNA: TGTGCCAGCACCCGCGATTGGGGCCCAGATACGCAGTATTTT.

This clone came up once. The chain is built from TRBV18 and TRBJ1-2, with unresolved D. CDR1 and CDR2 (germline): KGHSH, LQKENI. The CDR3 consists of 13 residues. Trimming stripped 2 bases from V and 4 bases from J, with 8 bases between. The CDR3 sequence: CASSPNSLYGYTF. Here the CDR3 DNA reads TGTGCCAGCTCACCAAACAGCCTCTATGGCTACACCTTC.

This chain links TRBV9 with TRBJ2-7, with D maybe TRBD2 (6 bases). Germline lookup yields CDR1 SGDLS and CDR2 YYNGEE. With 4 bases removed from V and 2 bases from J, the gap between germline ends came to 16 bases. The CDR3 has 15 residues. The CDR3 here is CASSPEAGYPYEQYF. In DNA, the CDR3 is TGTGCCAGCAGCCCCGAAGCGGGTTACCCCTACGAGCAGTACTTC.

This rearrangement joins TRBV4-2 to TRBJ1-1; D unresolved. Germline V gene sequence: CDR1 LGHNA, CDR2 YNFKEQ. The CDR3 covers 14 residues. Deletions cut 1 base from V and 0 bases from J, with 6 bases between. DNA for the CDR3: TGTGCCAGCAGCCAAGGGAGGCTGAACACTGAAGCTTTCTTT. This encodes CASSQGRLNTEAFF.

The genes are TRBV19 and TRBJ1-2; D call uncertain. Germline values: CDR1 LNHDA, CDR2 SQIVND (reference sequence). This CDR3 contains 14 residues. V shed 2 bases and J shed 0 bases, with 7 bases lying between them. This chain's CDR3 is CASSILDTNYGYTF. CDR3 sequence (DNA): TGTGCCAGTAGTATATTAGATACTAACTATGGCTACACCTTC.

This rearrangement joins TRBV9 to TRBJ1-3, with 8 bases matching TRBD1. CDR3 length: 17 amino acids. Germline V gene data show CDR1 as SGDLS and CDR2 as YYNGEE. J gave up 1 base and V 4 bases, and 10 bases lay outside the gene matches. In nucleotides, the CDR3 is TGTGCCAGCAGCCCGCAGGACAGGGCAAATTCTGGAAACACCATATATTTT. It is translated as CASSPQDRANSGNTIYF.

The V gene is TRBV19, the J gene TRBJ1-5; D gene ambiguous. The V gene lost 3 bases and the J gene lost 5 bases, with 14 bases spanning the gap. Germline CDR1 reads LNHDA; CDR2 reads SQIVND (reference sequence). CDR3 length: 15 amino acids. The CDR3 DNA reads as TGTGCCAGTAGTATGCTCAGAGTGCGGGATCAGCCCCAGCATTTT. It codes for CASSMLRVRDQPQHF.

The rearrangement uses TRBV6-5 and TRBJ1-2, with 7 bases identical to TRBD1. V lost 6 bases, J lost 5 bases, and 9 bases stayed unmatched. The CDR3 consists of 14 residues. In germline, CDR1 is MNHEY, CDR2 SVGAGI. The CDR3 sequence is CASRSSGTEYGYTF. CDR3 nucleotides: TGTGCCAGCAGGTCATCCGGGACAGAATATGGCTACACCTTC.

V and J are TRBV6-6 and TRBJ2-2, with unresolved D. The CDR3 contains 14 residues. Per germline, CDR1 MNHNY and CDR2 SVGAGI (reference sequence). V was trimmed by 6 bases and J by 1 base, leaving 9 bases between them. CDR3 sequence (DNA): TGTGCCAGCAGACCCAACAGGAACACCGGGGAGCTGTTTTTT. This sequence encodes CASRPNRNTGELFF.